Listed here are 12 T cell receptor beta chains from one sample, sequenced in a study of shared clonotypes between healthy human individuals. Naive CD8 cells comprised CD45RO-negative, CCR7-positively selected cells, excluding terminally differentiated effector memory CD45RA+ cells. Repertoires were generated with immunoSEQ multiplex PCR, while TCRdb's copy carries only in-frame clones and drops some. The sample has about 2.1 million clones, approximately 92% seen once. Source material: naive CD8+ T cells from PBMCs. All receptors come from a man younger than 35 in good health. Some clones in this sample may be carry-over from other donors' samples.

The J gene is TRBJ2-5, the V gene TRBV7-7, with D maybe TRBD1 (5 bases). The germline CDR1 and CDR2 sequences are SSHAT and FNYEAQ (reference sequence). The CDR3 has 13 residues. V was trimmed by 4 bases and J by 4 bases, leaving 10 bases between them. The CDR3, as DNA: TGTGCCAGCAGCTCGACAGTTGGAGAGACCCAGTACTTC. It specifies CASSSTVGETQYF. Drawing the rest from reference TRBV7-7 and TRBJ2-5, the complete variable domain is GAGVSQSPRYKVTKRGQDVTLRCDPISSHATLYWYQQALGQGPEFLTYFNYEAQPDKSGLPSDRFSAERPEGSISTLTIQRTEQRDSAMYRCASSSTVGETQYFGPGTRLLVL.

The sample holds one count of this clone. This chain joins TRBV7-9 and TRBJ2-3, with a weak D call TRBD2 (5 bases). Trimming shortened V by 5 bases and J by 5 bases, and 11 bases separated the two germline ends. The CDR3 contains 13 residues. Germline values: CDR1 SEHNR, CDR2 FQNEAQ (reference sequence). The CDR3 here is CASSDIREDTQYF. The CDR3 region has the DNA TGTGCCAGCAGCGACATTCGGGAAGATACGCAGTATTTT.

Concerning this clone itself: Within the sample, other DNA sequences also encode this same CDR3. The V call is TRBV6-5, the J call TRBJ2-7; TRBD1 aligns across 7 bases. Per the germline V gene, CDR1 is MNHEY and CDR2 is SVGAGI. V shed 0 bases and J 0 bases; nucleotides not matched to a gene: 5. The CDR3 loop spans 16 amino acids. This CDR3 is CASSYSTGTVSYEQYF. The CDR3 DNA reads TGTGCCAGCAGTTACTCAACCGGGACAGTCTCCTACGAGCAGTACTTC.

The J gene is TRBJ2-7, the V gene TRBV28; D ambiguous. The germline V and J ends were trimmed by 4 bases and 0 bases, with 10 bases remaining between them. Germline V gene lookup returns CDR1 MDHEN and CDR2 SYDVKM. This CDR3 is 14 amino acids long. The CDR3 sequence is CASSSYRHSYEQYF. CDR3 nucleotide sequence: TGTGCCAGCAGTTCCTACAGACACTCCTACGAGCAGTACTTC.

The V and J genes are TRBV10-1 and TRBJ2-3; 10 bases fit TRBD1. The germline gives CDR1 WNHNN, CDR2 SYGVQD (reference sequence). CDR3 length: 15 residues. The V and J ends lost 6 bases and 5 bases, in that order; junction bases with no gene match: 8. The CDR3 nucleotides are TGCGCCAGCAGCGTAGTAGGACAGGGGGTAGATACGCAGTATTTT. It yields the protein CASSVVGQGVDTQYF.

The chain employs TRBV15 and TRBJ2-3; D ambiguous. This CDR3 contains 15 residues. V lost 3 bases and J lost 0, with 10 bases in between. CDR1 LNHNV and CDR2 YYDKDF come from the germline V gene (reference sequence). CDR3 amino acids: CATSRTSSSTDTQYF. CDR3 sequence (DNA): TGTGCCACCAGCAGGACGTCCTCTAGCACAGATACGCAGTATTTT.

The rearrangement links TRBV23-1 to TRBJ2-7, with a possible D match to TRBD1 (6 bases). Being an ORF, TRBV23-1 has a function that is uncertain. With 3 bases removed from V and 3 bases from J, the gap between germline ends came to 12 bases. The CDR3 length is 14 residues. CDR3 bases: TGCGCCAGCAGTCATAAGGGACACCTCTACGAGCAGTACTTC. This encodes CASSHKGHLYEQYF.

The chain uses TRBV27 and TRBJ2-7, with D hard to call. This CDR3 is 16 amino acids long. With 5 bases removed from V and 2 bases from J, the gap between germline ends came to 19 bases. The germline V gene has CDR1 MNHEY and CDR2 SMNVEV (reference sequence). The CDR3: CASSPRQPPAAYEQYF. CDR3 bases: TGTGCCAGCAGTCCCCGGCAGCCACCGGCAGCCTACGAGCAGTACTTC.

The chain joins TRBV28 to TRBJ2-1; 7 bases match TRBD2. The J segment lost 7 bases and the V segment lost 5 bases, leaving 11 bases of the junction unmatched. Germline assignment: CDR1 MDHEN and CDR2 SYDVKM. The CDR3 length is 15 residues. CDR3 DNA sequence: TGTGCCAGCAGTGGCGTGCGGGAGTCTTGGAATGAGCAGTTCTTC. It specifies CASSGVRESWNEQFF.

The CDR3 is CATADSTGELFF. In nucleotides, the CDR3 is TGTGCCACTGCGGACTCCACCGGGGAGCTGTTTTTT. The chain has TRBV2 and TRBJ2-2, with D perhaps matching TRBD2 (5 bases). Trimming removed 10 bases from V and 4 bases from J, with 10 bases in between. This CDR3 comprises 12 residues. Germline loops: CDR1 SNHLY, CDR2 FYNNEI.

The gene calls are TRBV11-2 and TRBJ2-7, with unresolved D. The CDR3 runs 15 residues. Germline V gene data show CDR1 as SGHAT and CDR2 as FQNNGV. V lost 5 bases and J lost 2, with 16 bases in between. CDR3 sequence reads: CASSPTPWGTYEQYF. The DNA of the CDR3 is TGTGCCAGCAGCCCTACCCCGTGGGGTACCTACGAGCAGTACTTC.

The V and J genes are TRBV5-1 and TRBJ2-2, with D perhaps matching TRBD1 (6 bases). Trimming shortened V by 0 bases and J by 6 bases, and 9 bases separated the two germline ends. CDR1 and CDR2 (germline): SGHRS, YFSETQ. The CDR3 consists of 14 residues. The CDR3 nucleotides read TGCGCCAGCAGCTTGGGACAGGAGGCCGGGGAGCTGTTTTTT. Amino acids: CASSLGQEAGELFF.